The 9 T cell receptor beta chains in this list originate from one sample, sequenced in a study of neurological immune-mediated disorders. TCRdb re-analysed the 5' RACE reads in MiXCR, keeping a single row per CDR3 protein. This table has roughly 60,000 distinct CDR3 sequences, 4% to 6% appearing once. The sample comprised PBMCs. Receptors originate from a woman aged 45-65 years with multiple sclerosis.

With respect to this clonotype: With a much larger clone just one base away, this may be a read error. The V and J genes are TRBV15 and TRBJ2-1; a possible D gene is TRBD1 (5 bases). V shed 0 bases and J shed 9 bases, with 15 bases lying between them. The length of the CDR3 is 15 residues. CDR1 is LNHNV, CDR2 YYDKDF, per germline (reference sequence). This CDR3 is CATSREGKGLAEQFF. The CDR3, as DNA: TGTGCCACCAGCAGAGAAGGAAAGGGGTTAGCTGAGCAGTTCTTC.

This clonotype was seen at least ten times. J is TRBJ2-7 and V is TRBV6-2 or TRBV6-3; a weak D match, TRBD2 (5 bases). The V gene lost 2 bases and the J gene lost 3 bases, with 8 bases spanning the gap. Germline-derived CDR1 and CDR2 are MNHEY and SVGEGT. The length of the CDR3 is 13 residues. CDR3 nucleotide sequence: TGTGCCAGCAGTTACAACGACTACTACGAGCAGTACTTC. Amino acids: CASSYNDYYEQYF.

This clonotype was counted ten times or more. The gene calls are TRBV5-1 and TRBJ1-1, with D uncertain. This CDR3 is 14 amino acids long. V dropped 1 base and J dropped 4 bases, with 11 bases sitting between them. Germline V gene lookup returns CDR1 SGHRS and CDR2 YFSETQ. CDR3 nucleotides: TGCGCCAGCAGCTTGATCAAGGGAGGCACTGAAGCTTTCTTT. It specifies CASSLIKGGTEAFF.

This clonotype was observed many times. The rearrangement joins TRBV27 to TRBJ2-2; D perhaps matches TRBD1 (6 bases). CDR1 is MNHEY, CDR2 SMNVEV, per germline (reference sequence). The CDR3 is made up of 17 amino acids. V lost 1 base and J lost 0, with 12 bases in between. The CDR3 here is CASSLLTGISNTGELFF. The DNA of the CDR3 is TGTGCCAGCAGTTTATTAACAGGGATTTCGAACACCGGGGAGCTGTTTTTT.

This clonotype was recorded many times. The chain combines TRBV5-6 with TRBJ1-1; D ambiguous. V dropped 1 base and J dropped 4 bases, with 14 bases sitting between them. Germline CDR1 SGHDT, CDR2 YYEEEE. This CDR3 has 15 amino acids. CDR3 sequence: CASSLLGRAVTEAFF. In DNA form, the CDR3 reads TGTGCCAGCAGCTTGTTAGGTAGGGCGGTCACTGAAGCTTTCTTT.

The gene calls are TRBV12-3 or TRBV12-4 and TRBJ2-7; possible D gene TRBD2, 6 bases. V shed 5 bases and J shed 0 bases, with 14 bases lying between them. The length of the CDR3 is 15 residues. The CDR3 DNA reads TGTGCCAGCAGTCCCTCGGGGGAATTCTCCTACGAGCAGTACTTC. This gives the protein CASSPSGEFSYEQYF.

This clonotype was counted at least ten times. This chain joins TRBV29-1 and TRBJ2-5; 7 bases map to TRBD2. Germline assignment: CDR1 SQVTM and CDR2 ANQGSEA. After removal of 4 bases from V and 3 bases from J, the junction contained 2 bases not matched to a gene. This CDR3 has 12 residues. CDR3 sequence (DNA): TGCAGCGTTGCACTAGCGAAAGAGACCCAGTACTTC. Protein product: CSVALAKETQYF. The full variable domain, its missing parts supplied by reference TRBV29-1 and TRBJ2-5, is SAVISQKPSRDICQRGTSLTIQCQVDSQVTMMFWYRQQPGQSLTLIATANQGSEATYESGFVIDKFPISRPNLTFSTLTVSNMSPEDSSIYLCSVALAKETQYFGPGTRLLVL.

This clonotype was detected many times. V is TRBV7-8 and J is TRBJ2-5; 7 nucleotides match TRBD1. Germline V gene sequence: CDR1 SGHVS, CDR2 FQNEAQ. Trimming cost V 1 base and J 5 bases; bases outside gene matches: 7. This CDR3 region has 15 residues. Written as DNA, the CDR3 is TGTGCCAGCAGCTTAGGCCGACAGGGCGGCGAGACCCAGTACTTC. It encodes CASSLGRQGGETQYF.

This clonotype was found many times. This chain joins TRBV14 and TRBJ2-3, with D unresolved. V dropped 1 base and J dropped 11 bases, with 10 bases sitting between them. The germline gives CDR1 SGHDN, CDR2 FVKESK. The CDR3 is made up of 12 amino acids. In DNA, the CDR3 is TGTGCCAGCAGCCAAGCGGTAGGCGGGCAGTATTTT. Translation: CASSQAVGGQYF. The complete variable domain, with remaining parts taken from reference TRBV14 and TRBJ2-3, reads EAGVTQFPSHSVIEKGQTVTLRCDPISGHDNLYWYRRVMGKEIKFLLHFVKESKQDESGMPNNRFLAERTGGTYSTLKVQPAELEDSGVYFCASSQAVGGQYFGPGTRLTVL.